The table lists the clone carrying this TCR beta chain with a few counts. Its antigen is currently unknown. The sample is drawn from a study of read filtering for tumor transcriptome and immune sequencing. Trimming cost V 5 bases and J 4 bases, with 5 bases left between them. The length of the CDR3 is 11 residues. Germline CDR1 SGHTA, CDR2 FQGNSA. Molecular barcoded adaptors covering alpha/delta and beta/gamma chains were used on about 390 ng RNA. TCRdb reprocessed the reads with MiXCR, giving one entry per CDR3 protein. The sample yields about 24,000 distinct CDR3 sequences, 20% to 25% seen once. Findings and limits, study-wide: RNA-seq captured clonotypes less deeply and reliably than IR-seq.

The clonotype was recovered from a donor at least 40 years old with multiple myeloma. This rearrangement joins TRBV7-2 to TRBJ2-5; no clear D. The sequencing input was a population of CD138-negative cells sorted from bone marrow. In DNA, the CDR3 is TGTGCCAGCAGCGGCGGAGAGACCCAGTACTTC. Translating gives CASSGGETQYF.